This TCR beta chain is from a study of blood T cell repertoires in COVID-19. The CDR3 totals 14 residues. The V gene's germline CDR1 is SSHAT and CDR2 FNYEAQ (reference sequence). Assay: immunoSEQ multiplex PCR; the TCRdb copy retains only in-frame clones and omits some. Of approximately 210,000 clones in the sample, 82% were seen once. As to this clone: A read error may produce the germline difference seen at one junction end.

Participant-given clinical history determined each cohort assignment. Symptom resolution, clearance, or two negative PCRs marked donors in Cohort 3 as recovered. V is TRBV7-7 and J is TRBJ2-5; 9 nucleotides agree with TRBD1. Sample: PBMCs or T cells enriched from blood (not recorded which). The receptor was isolated from a man aged 40-49 years who had recovered from COVID-19. The CDR3 nucleotides read TGTGCTAGCAGCCCGGGACAGGGAGGCGAGACCCAGTACTTC. Translated: CASSPGQGGETQYF.